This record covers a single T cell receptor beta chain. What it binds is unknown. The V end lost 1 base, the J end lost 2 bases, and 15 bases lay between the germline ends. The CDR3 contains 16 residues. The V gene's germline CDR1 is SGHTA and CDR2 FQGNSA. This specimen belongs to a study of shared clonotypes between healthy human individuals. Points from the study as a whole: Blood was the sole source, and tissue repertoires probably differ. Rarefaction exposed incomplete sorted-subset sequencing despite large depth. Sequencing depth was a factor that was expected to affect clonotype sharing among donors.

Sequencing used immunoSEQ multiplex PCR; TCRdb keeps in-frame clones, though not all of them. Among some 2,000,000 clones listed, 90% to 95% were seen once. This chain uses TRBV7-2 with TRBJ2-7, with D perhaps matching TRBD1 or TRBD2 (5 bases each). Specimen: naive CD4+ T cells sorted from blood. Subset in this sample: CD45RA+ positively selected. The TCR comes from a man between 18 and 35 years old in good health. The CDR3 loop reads CASSLEGKVGAYEQYF. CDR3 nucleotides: TGTGCCAGCAGCTTAGAAGGAAAGGTGGGGGCCTACGAGCAGTACTTC.